The clone carrying this T cell receptor beta chain was seen a handful of times. Its specificity is unknown. The missing CDR3 end, 3 residues past where the read stops, is filled in from the germline J gene. The V and J ends lost 8 bases and 9 bases, in that order; junction bases with no gene match: 6. The V gene's germline CDR1 is LNHDA and CDR2 SQIVND (reference sequence). This CDR3 region has 12 residues. Both groups were predominantly of Caucasian heritage. Donors gave roughly 4.5 to 9 ml heparinized peripheral whole blood. TCRdb's copy holds only in-frame clones and misses some; the assay was immunoSEQ multiplex PCR. The specimen has approximately 24,000 clones, none found just once. This record belongs to a study of T cell clonality in common variable immunodeficiency. Study results and limitations: CVID subjects showed higher TCRbeta clonality than healthy controls. Reportedly, TCR beta sequences from common variable immunodeficiency showed fewer deletions and N-nucleotide insertions.

Source material: peripheral blood mononuclear cells. This chain joins TRBV19 and TRBJ2-1, with 8 bases fitting TRBD2. The origin of this receptor is a human donor with common variable immunodeficiency. The CDR3 reads CASAGTRSEQFF. Incomplete CDR3 DNA: TGTGCCAGTGCCGGGACTAGAAGTGAG.